Shown below are 3 T cell receptor beta chains from a single sample sequenced in a study of low-dose radiotherapy and immunotherapy resistance in tumors. With TRAV- and TRBV-specific primers, first-strand cDNA was made, covering the alpha and beta chains. Using a constant-region primer together with a V-primer adapter, TCRs were subjected to 20 PCR cycles of amplification. TCRdb called the reads again in MiXCR, with one record for every CDR3 protein. The sample records about 7,300 distinct CDR3 sequences, 80% to 90% being singletons. These receptors were collected from a human donor with advanced metastatic prostate, ovarian, gallbladder or colorectal cancer (not recorded which). This table probably holds off-target reads from a library built for another chain.

The genes are TRBV10-3 and TRBJ2-3, with no clear D. Looked up from germline, CDR1 is ENHRY and CDR2 is SYGVKD. The length of the CDR3 is 14 residues. Between the trimmed V and J ends, which lost 2 bases and 5 bases, there was a span of 11 bases. CDR3 amino acids: CAISEPSERDTQYF. CDR3 sequence (DNA): TGTGCCATCAGTGAGCCCTCAGAACGAGATACGCAGTATTTT.

Here the CDR3 DNA reads TGTGCCAGCAGTAAGGGGGTCCTAAGAGCTAACTATGGCTACACCTTC. Protein sequence: CASSKGVLRANYGYTF. The genes are TRBV7-2 and TRBJ1-2, with a tentative D call TRBD1 (6 bases). Trimming cost V 6 bases and J 0 bases, with 17 bases left between them. In germline, CDR1 is SGHTA, CDR2 FQGNSA. This CDR3 has 16 amino acids.

V gene TRBV20-1 combines with J gene TRBJ1-3; D may be TRBD1 (6 bases). Germline lookup yields CDR1 DFQATT and CDR2 SNEGSKA (reference sequence). The CDR3 contains 15 residues. Trimming left V 5 bases short and J 0 bases short, with 14 bases between. This CDR3 reads CSAPRTGSSGNTIYF. In nucleotides, the CDR3 is TGCAGTGCTCCTAGAACAGGGTCCTCTGGAAACACCATATATTTT.